One T cell receptor (beta chain) is described in this entry. There is no known antigen for this receptor. No base quality information exists; no much larger clone differs at one position. This sample is drawn from a study of blood T cell repertoires in COVID-19 (dated by TCRdb to 2018 to 2020). A note on the overall study: The collaborator samples originated in the United States, Italy and Spain and spanned the acute and convalescent phases of COVID-19. Where available, HLA class I and class II types were obtained from metadata supplied by the sample provider rather than from assay-based typing. The dataset comprised deeply sampled blood TCRbeta repertoires from subjects exposed to, actively infected with, or recovered from COVID-19. Samples came from the ongoing ImmuneRACE study (first 160 participants) plus 1,254 subjects from 6 global collaborators. The prospective study material was composed of cDNA or gDNA derived from T cells, B-cell-depleted T cells, or PBMCs. The sample metadata nearly always contained a de-identified subject ID, COVID-19 status, age in years and sex. The repertoires were released in a freely available public database intended as a resource for research on the immune response to SARS-CoV-2. General conclusions and limits of the study: Clinical and demographic metadata were provided uncurated, with the amount varying by source and participant.

V drops 0 bases and J drops 0 bases, leaving 18 bases in between. Taken from cysteine to phenylalanine, the CDR3 has 19 residues. Only the CDR3 region is kept as DNA, spanning 57 bases read in frame from base 1. The germline V gene gives CDR1 as SGHTS and CDR2 as YDEGEE. The immunoSEQ Assay, a bias-controlled multiplex PCR, was used to amplify TCRbeta CDR3 regions from genomic DNA. As for the original processing: The number of nucleated cells in each sample was estimated by amplification of reference gene primers within the assay. Sequence reads were collapsed and filtered to measure the absolute abundance of every unique TCRbeta CDR3 rearrangement. For each sample, productive Simpson clonality was calculated by taking the square root of Simpson's diversity index across productive rearrangements. What TCRdb holds here is the immuneACCESS table cut down to in-frame rearrangements. Part of the clones is not present; checked against another copy, under half of the missing clones reflect an unresolved V gene, and the others are unexplained. The D gene and trimming were derived from the DNA, and the V and J assignments and clone size from that table. Counted in this sample were under 200,000 clones; around four fifths of them appeared once. Roughly 19% of the sample is held by the ten biggest clonotypes.

Samples from volunteer blood donors who had recovered from COVID-19 were contributed by a second Seattle source. The collaborating institutions used their own protocols to collect whole blood in K2EDTA tubes. For TCRbeta analysis, collaborators shipped samples in one of three forms: frozen whole blood, isolated PBMCs, or DNA extracted from either of those sample types. This receptor was obtained from a woman in her seventies who had recovered from COVID-19. This chain is built from TRBV5-8 and TRBJ2-2; tentative D gene TRBD1, with 6 bases matching. The specimen was peripheral blood. The DNA is as follows: TGTGCCAGCAGCTTGGCGGCGGGTCTCGGGACACCGAACACCGGGGAGCTGTTTTTT. This gives the protein CASSLAAGLGTPNTGELFF.